These T cell receptor beta chains were read from a single sample in a study of PD-1 blockade in classical Hodgkin lymphoma. Profiling relied on immunoSEQ multiplex PCR, and the TCRdb table lists in-frame clones only, not all of them. The sample records around 4,000 clones, about four fifths being singletons. The sequencing used peripheral blood mononuclear cells (PBMCs), collected at baseline. These receptors were obtained from a human donor with classical Hodgkin lymphoma. CDR3s include the opening cysteine and the closing phenylalanine or tryptophan. D genes are given only for firm matches. Rows give clone size only sometimes, using once, few, many, or a class for an expanded clone.

j_gene,d_gene,v_gene,abundance,CDR3aa,CDR3nt
TRBJ1-2,.,TRBV7-6,.,CASSAASGADGYTF,TGTGCCAGCAGCGCCGCGTCGGGGGCCGATGGCTACACCTTC
TRBJ1-2,.,TRBV6-5,.,CASSYSIEAGAYGYTF,TGTGCCAGCAGTTACTCGATCGAGGCCGGGGCCTATGGCTACACCTTC
TRBJ1-6,.,TRBV9,.,CANSVSPASSYNSPLHF,TGTGCCAACAGCGTCAGCCCAGCTAGCTCCTATAATTCACCCCTCCACTTT
TRBJ2-7,TRBD2,TRBV6-6,.,CASSHASGGNYEQYF,TGTGCCAGCAGTCATGCTAGCGGGGGTAATTACGAGCAGTACTTC
TRBJ2-2,TRBD2,TRBV5-1,.,CASSTGLAGDTGELFF,TGCGCCAGCAGCACCGGACTAGCGGGGGACACCGGGGAGCTGTTTTTT
TRBJ2-7,.,TRBV27,.,CASSFSVGDAVSYEQYF,TGTGCCAGCAGTTTTTCGGTTGGGGATGCAGTCTCCTACGAGCAGTACTTC
TRBJ2-3,TRBD2,TRBV4-3,.,CASSQEVASGADTQYF,TGCGCCAGCAGCCAAGAGGTGGCTAGCGGGGCAGATACGCAGTATTTT
TRBJ2-7,.,TRBV28,.,CASSLERGAGEQYF,TGTGCCAGCAGTTTAGAGAGGGGAGCGGGCGAGCAGTACTTC
TRBJ2-1,TRBD2,TRBV15,.,CATRGGGINEQFF,TGTGCCACCCGGGGGGGCGGTATCAATGAGCAGTTCTTC
TRBJ2-3,TRBD2,TRBV28,.,CASSLMGGVGTDTQYF,TGTGCCAGCAGTTTGATGGGAGGGGTCGGCACAGATACGCAGTATTTT
TRBJ2-2,.,TRBV13,.,CASSPIRGGELFF,TGTGCCAGCAGCCCCATACGGGGCGGGGAGCTGTTTTTT
TRBJ1-2,.,TRBV15,.,CATSRDYSNYGYTF,TGTGCCACCAGCAGAGATTACAGTAACTATGGCTACACCTTC
TRBJ2-7,TRBD2,TRBV7-6,.,CASSPTPLADAYEQYF,TGTGCCAGCAGCCCCACCCCACTAGCGGATGCCTACGAGCAGTACTTC
TRBJ2-1,TRBD2,TRBV7-2,.,CASSLERGGGNEQFF,TGTGCCAGCAGCTTAGAGCGCGGGGGGGGGAATGAGCAGTTCTTC
TRBJ2-3,.,TRBV2,.,CASSEVQVRNGGTQYF,TGTGCCAGCAGTGAAGTTCAGGTCAGAAATGGAGGTACGCAGTATTTT
TRBJ1-6,TRBD1,TRBV4-3,.,CASSRRTGGNSPLHF,TGCGCCAGCAGCCGCCGGACAGGGGGTAATTCACCCCTCCACTTT
TRBJ1-1,TRBD1,TRBV7-9,few,CASSLDRVNTEAFF,TGTGCCAGCAGCTTGGACAGGGTTAACACTGAAGCTTTCTTT
TRBJ1-5,.,TRBV27,few,CASSLVPNSNQPQHF,TGTGCCAGCAGTCTCGTCCCCAACAGCAATCAGCCCCAGCATTTT
TRBJ1-3,.,TRBV29-1,.,CSAGHSGNTIYF,TGCAGCGCCGGCCATTCGGGAAACACCATATATTTT
TRBJ1-1,TRBD1,TRBV4-1,.,CASTQGETFDTEAFF,TGCGCCAGCACCCAGGGGGAGACGTTCGACACTGAAGCTTTCTTT
TRBJ2-2,TRBD2,TRBV19,.,CASSMRGGTSRSGELFF,TGTGCCAGTAGTATGCGAGGAGGGACTAGCAGATCCGGGGAGCTGTTTTTT
TRBJ2-3,.,TRBV5-4,.,CASSLGDRPPDTQYF,TGTGCCAGCAGCTTGGGAGACAGGCCCCCAGATACGCAGTATTTT
TRBJ2-5,.,TRBV15,.,CATSRTAGETQYF,TGTGCCACCAGCAGAACCGCAGGGGAGACCCAGTACTTC
TRBJ2-1,.,TRBV11-2,.,CASSLDHRRRNSYNEQFF,TGTGCCAGCAGCTTAGATCATAGGCGCCGAAACTCCTACAATGAGCAGTTCTTC
TRBJ1-1,TRBD1,TRBV5-6,once,CASSSTGTTEAFF,TGTGCCAGCAGCTCGACAGGGACCACTGAAGCTTTCTTT
TRBJ1-1,TRBD1,TRBV18,.,CASSPRQGGWGTEAFF,TGTGCCAGCTCACCAAGACAGGGAGGATGGGGCACTGAAGCTTTCTTT
TRBJ2-1,.,TRBV7-2,.,CASSFMGGNEQFF,TGTGCCAGCAGCTTTATGGGGGGAAATGAGCAGTTCTTC
TRBJ2-3,.,TRBV7-8,.,CASSRGQALRVGTDTQYF,TGTGCCAGCAGCCGGGGCCAGGCCCTAAGGGTTGGCACAGATACGCAGTATTTT
TRBJ2-7,TRBD2,TRBV6-5,.,CASSEERESYEQYF,TGTGCCAGCAGCGAGGAGCGGGAGTCCTACGAGCAGTACTTC
TRBJ2-7,.,TRBV4-1,.,CASSFSGTESSYEQYF,TGCGCCAGCAGCTTTAGCGGGACAGAGTCCTCCTACGAGCAGTACTTC
TRBJ2-3,.,TRBV7-5,few,CARSRLPGLAGGPWTDTQYF,TGTGCCAGAAGTCGTCTACCGGGACTAGCGGGAGGGCCGTGGACAGATACGCAGTATTTT
TRBJ2-5,TRBD2,TRBV7-8,.,CASSSLAGGPRETQYF,TGTGCCAGCAGCTCCCTAGCGGGAGGGCCTCGGGAGACCCAGTACTTC
TRBJ1-6,.,TRBV4-2,.,CASSPQEAQRNNSPLHF,TGTGCCAGCAGCCCCCAAGAGGCCCAGCGGAACAATTCACCCCTCCACTTT
TRBJ2-1,.,TRBV18,.,CASSPQLDDEQFF,TGTGCCAGCTCACCACAACTAGACGATGAGCAGTTCTTC
TRBJ1-5,.,TRBV5-4,once,CASSFPGPNNQPQHF,TGTGCCAGCAGCTTCCCCGGGCCCAACAATCAGCCCCAGCATTTT
TRBJ1-1,.,TRBV28,.,CASSSAEPNTEAFF,TGTGCCAGCAGTTCCGCAGAACCGAACACTGAAGCTTTCTTT
TRBJ1-2,.,TRBV7-2,once,CASSLVSNYGYTF,TGTGCCAGCAGCTTAGTTTCTAACTATGGCTACACCTTC
TRBJ2-7,.,TRBV13,.,CASSFSHRDSSEQYF,TGTGCCAGCAGCTTCAGCCACCGGGACTCCTCCGAGCAGTACTTC
TRBJ2-5,.,TRBV18,.,CASSLLVGAKETQYF,TGTGCCAGCTCACTCCTCGTCGGAGCGAAGGAGACCCAGTACTTC
TRBJ2-5,.,TRBV28,.,CASSSSGVQETQYF,TGTGCCAGCAGTTCCTCCGGGGTTCAAGAGACCCAGTACTTC
TRBJ1-3,.,TRBV5-6,few,CASSLWEGNTIYF,TGTGCCAGCAGCTTGTGGGAGGGAAACACCATATATTTT
TRBJ2-2,TRBD1,TRBV29-1,once,CSVGFRGSGELFF,TGCAGCGTCGGCTTCAGGGGGTCCGGGGAGCTGTTTTTT